The entry below describes one TCR beta chain. This CDR3 spans 14 amino acids. The germline V gene encodes CDR1 SGHTA and CDR2 FQGNSA. V gave up 1 base and J gave up 4 bases; unmatched junction bases: 3. The data were taken from a study of shared clonotypes between healthy human individuals. Sequenced by immunoSEQ multiplex PCR; TCRdb stores in-frame clones only, minus some. Among over 150,000 clones, approximately 61% were seen once, and the ten largest hold roughly a tenth. The J gene is TRBJ2-5, the V gene TRBV7-2, with 7 bases fitting TRBD1. Specimen: memory CD4+ T cells sorted from blood. Subset specified: CD45RA-negative fraction. This TCR was sampled from a man aged 25-45 years in good health. CDR3 amino acids: CASSLGQGIETQYF. The DNA for the CDR3 is TGTGCCAGCAGCTTAGGACAGGGAATAGAGACCCAGTACTTC.